One TCR beta chain is described in this entry. Germline CDR1 and CDR2: SGHTA and FQGTGA. This CDR3 is 13 amino acids long. The V end was cut by 5 bases, the J end by 8 bases, with 10 bases between. One entry per CDR3 protein results from TCRdb running MiXCR on the RT-PCR reads. The sample lists about 700,000 distinct CDR3 sequences, 12% to 15% seen once, with 3.6% in the top ten. Sequenced input: memory CD4+ T cells from blood. The sequence came from a female donor in good health, serving as a healthy control. The rearrangement links TRBV7-3 to TRBJ1-6; D call uncertain. The CDR3 is CASSADSDSPLHF. The CDR3 DNA reads as TGTGCCAGCAGCGCGGACTCGGATTCACCCCTCCACTTT. Combining the CDR3 with reference TRBV7-3 and TRBJ1-6 gives the whole variable domain GAGVSQTPSNKVTEKGKYVELRCDPISGHTALYWYRQSLGQGPEFLIYFQGTGAADDSGLPNDRFFAVRPEGSVSTLKIQRTERGDSAVYLCASSADSDSPLHFGNGTRLTVT.